The next 21 T cell receptor beta chains were all read from a single sample in a study of T cell clusters in autoimmune cytopenias. TRB amplification used around 270 ng of peripheral blood genomic DNA. One tube held mixed TRB-A and TRB-B primer pools for touch-down PCR. After re-calling the multiplex PCR reads, TCRdb lists one entry per CDR3 protein, DNA absent. The repertoire table contains more than 3,000 distinct CDR3 sequences. The same specimen was also included in a second study, on T cell repertoires in aging, cancer and after chemotherapy.

The sample consisted of peripheral blood. These receptors were obtained from a human donor in good health.

This clonotype ranks as medium-sized in terms of frequency. This chain connects TRBV7-9 to TRBJ2-4; TCRdb calls TRBD2, which cannot be checked without DNA. The CDR3 sequence is 15 residues long. Per the germline V gene, CDR1 is SEHNR and CDR2 is FQNEAQ (reference sequence). CDR3 sequence reads: CASSQVGRTKNIQYF.

According to its frequency, this clonotype is medium-sized. The rearrangement uses TRBV24-1 and TRBJ1-5. The CDR3 runs to 12 residues. Germline CDR1 is KGHDR and CDR2 is SFDVKD. The CDR3: CATSDSNQPQHF.

Considering frequency, this clonotype is medium-sized. The J gene is TRBJ2-1, the V gene TRBV27; with no DNA, the TCRdb D assignment of TRBD1 cannot be verified. The CDR3 spans 12 residues. Germline V CDR1 and CDR2: MNHEY, SMNVEV (reference sequence). The CDR3 protein is CASSSRPGGEFF.

This chain links TRBV28 with TRBJ2-1; the D gene TCRdb calls, TRBD2, cannot be checked with no DNA. This CDR3 contains 16 residues. Germline CDR1 MDHEN, CDR2 SYDVKM. The CDR3 is CASRLSGSHSYNEQFF.

The chain has TRBV4-1 and TRBJ2-1; TCRdb designates TRBD2, a call that cannot be tested without DNA. The CDR3 has 15 residues. CDR1 is MGHRA, CDR2 YSYEKL, per germline. This CDR3 reads CASSPQLAGAAEQFF.

This clonotype ranks as medium-sized in terms of frequency. The genes are TRBV19 and TRBJ2-1; TCRdb's D gene call, TRBD2, goes unchecked for lack of DNA. Germline V gives CDR1 LNHDA, CDR2 SQIVND (reference sequence). This CDR3 contains 13 residues. The CDR3 protein is CASSSTSGNEQFF.

The V call is TRBV20-1, the J call TRBJ1-5. This CDR3 is 12 amino acids long. From germline, CDR1 is DFQATT and CDR2 SNEGSKA (reference sequence). The CDR3 here is CSARMGNQPQHF.

Its frequency marks this clonotype as medium-sized. J is TRBJ1-3 and V is TRBV7-2; checking the TCRdb D call of TRBD1 is not possible without DNA. The CDR3 covers 14 residues. The germline V gene encodes CDR1 SGHTA and CDR2 FQGNSA. Here the CDR3 reads CASSPWAPGNTIYF.

Judged by frequency, this clonotype is medium-sized. The chain employs TRBV19 and TRBJ1-1. The germline V gene encodes CDR1 LNHDA and CDR2 SQIVND (reference sequence). The CDR3 is 15 amino acids. CDR3: CASSPWEGENTEAFF.

Frequency places this clonotype as medium-sized. The chain uses TRBV7-9 and TRBJ2-1; there is no DNA to check the TCRdb D call of TRBD2. Germline values: CDR1 SEHNR, CDR2 FQNEAQ (reference sequence). The CDR3 loop spans 15 amino acids. CDR3 in amino acids: CASSGGLATAGEQFF.

This chain joins TRBV7-3 and TRBJ2-2; the D call of TRBD2 rests on TCRdb alone, since no DNA is present to check it. This CDR3 spans 17 amino acids. Germline-derived CDR1 and CDR2 are SGHTA and FQGTGA. CDR3 sequence: CASSLFGTSGNTGELFF.

This clonotype counts as medium-sized (0.01 to 0.1%) by frequency. This chain connects TRBV6-6 to TRBJ1-5; the TRBD1 assignment by TCRdb is unverifiable without DNA. Germline CDR1 and CDR2: MNHNY and SVGAGI (reference sequence). This CDR3 has 15 amino acids. CDR3 region: CAIRWGHGGNQPQHF.

This clonotype is labeled medium-sized based on frequency. J is TRBJ2-1 and V is TRBV20-1; TCRdb's assignment of TRBD1 cannot be checked, as there is no DNA. Germline assignment: CDR1 DFQATT and CDR2 SNEGSKA (reference sequence). The CDR3 has 16 amino acids. The CDR3 sequence: CSARVSGASSYNEQFF.

This clonotype is medium-sized by frequency. The chain is built from TRBV12-3 or TRBV12-4 and TRBJ2-6; the TCRdb D gene call, TRBD1, has no DNA to confirm it. This CDR3 region has 16 residues. The chain's CDR3 is CASIWGLHSGANVLTF.

This clonotype is classed as large by frequency. The V and J genes are TRBV29-1 and TRBJ1-2. This CDR3 has 11 amino acids. Germline lookup yields CDR1 SQVTM and CDR2 ANQGSEA. The CDR3 loop is CSAREGILYTF. Together with reference TRBV29-1 and TRBJ1-2, the CDR3 gives the full variable domain: SAVISQKPSRDICQRGTSLTIQCQVDSQVTMMFWYRQQPGQSLTLIATANQGSEATYESGFVIDKFPISRPNLTFSTLTVSNMSPEDSSIYLCSAREGILYTFGSGTRLTVV.

V and J are TRBV18 and TRBJ2-3; with no DNA, the TCRdb D assignment of TRBD2 cannot be verified. This CDR3 has 16 amino acids. CDR1 and CDR2 from the germline V gene are KGHSH and LQKENI. CDR3 residues: CASSPGLAGGVDTQYF.

The chain joins TRBV12-3 or TRBV12-4 to TRBJ2-1; as DNA is missing, the TRBD2 call by TCRdb cannot be tested. CDR3 length: 17 amino acids. This CDR3 reads CASSSPTSGDPYNEQFF.

According to its frequency, this clonotype is medium-sized (0.01 to 0.1%). The chain combines TRBV6-1 with TRBJ1-6. The CDR3 contains 16 residues. Germline V lookup: CDR1 MNHNS, CDR2 SASEGT. This CDR3 reads CASSEAVAGSNSPLHF.

Frequency places this clonotype as medium-sized. This chain joins TRBV7-6 and TRBJ2-2; TCRdb designates TRBD1, a call that cannot be tested without DNA. CDR1 is SGHVS and CDR2 is FNYEAQ in the germline V gene. This CDR3 spans 16 amino acids. The CDR3 sequence is CASSVGTGGRTGELFF. The full variable domain, rest sourced from reference TRBV7-6 and TRBJ2-2, is GAGVSQSPRYKVTKRGQDVALRCDPISGHVSLYWYRQALGQGPEFLTYFNYEAQQDKSGLPNDRFSAERPEGSISTLTIQRTEQRDSAMYRCASSVGTGGRTGELFFGEGSRLTVL.

This clonotype is medium-sized by frequency. The rearrangement joins TRBV11-2 to TRBJ2-5. Germline V lookup: CDR1 SGHAT, CDR2 FQNNGV. The CDR3 is 12 amino acids. The CDR3 sequence is CASSSYQETQYF.

This clonotype is medium-sized by frequency. V gene TRBV6-5 combines with J gene TRBJ1-1. Per the germline V gene, CDR1 is MNHEY and CDR2 is SVGAGI. The CDR3 is made up of 11 amino acids. The CDR3: CASSTNTEAFF.